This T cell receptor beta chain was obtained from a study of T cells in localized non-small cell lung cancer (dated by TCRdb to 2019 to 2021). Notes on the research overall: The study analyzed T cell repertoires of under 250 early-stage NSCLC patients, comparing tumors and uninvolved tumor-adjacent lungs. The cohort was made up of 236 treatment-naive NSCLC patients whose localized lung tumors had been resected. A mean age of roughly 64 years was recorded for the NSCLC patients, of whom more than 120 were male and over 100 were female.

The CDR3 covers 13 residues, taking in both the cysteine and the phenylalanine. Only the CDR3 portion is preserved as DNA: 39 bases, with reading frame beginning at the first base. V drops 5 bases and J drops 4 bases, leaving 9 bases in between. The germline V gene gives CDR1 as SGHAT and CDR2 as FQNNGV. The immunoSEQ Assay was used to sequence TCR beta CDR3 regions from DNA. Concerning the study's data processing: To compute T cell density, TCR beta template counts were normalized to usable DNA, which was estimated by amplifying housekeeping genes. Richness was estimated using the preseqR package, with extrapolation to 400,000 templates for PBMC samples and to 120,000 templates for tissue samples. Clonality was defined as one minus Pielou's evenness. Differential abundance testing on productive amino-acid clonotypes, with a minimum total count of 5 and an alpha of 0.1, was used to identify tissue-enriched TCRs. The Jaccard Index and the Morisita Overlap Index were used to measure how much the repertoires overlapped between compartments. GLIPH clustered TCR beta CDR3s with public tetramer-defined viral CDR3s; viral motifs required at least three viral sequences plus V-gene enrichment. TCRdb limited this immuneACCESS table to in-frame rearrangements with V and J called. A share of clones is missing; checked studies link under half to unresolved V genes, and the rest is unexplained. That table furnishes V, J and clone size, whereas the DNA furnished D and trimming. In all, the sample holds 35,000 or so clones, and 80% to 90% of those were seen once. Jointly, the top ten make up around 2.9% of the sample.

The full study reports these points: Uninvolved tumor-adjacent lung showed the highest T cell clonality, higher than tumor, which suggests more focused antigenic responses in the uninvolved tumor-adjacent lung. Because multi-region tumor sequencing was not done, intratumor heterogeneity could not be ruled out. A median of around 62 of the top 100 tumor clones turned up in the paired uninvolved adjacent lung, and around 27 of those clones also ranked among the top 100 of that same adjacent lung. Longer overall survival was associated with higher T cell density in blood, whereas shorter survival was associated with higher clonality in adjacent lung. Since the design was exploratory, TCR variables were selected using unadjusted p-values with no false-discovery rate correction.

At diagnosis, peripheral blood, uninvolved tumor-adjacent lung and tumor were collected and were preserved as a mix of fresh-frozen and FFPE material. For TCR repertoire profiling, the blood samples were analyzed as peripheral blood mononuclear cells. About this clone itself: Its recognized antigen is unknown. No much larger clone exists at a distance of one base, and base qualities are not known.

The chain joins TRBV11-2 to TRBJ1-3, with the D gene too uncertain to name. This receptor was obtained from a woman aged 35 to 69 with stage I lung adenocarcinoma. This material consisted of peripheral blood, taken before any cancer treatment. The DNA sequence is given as TGTGCCAGCAGCCTGCGTAGGGGAAACACCATATATTTT. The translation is CASSLRRGNTIYF.